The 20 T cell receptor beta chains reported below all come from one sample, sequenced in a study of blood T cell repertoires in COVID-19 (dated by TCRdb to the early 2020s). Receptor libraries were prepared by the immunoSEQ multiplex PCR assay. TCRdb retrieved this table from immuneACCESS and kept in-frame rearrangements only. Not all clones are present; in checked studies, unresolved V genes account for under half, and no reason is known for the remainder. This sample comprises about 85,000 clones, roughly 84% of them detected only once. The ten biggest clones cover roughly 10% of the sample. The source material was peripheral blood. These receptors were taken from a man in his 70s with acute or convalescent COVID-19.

The CDR3 loop is CASTPSRTAKAGYTF. The DNA of the CDR3 is TGTGCCAGCACCCCTTCCAGGACAGCAAAGGCTGGCTACACCTTC. The V gene is TRBV27, the J gene TRBJ1-2, with a possible D match to TRBD1 (6 bases). From germline, CDR1 is MNHEY and CDR2 SMNVEV (reference sequence). This CDR3 spans 15 amino acids. The V and J ends lost 7 bases and 7 bases respectively, with 22 bases between them.

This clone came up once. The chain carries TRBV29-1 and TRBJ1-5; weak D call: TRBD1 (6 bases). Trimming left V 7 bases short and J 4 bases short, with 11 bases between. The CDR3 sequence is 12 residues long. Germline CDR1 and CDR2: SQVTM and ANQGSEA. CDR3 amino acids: CSAGTPNQPQHF. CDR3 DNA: TGCAGCGCCGGGACACCGAATCAGCCCCAGCATTTT.

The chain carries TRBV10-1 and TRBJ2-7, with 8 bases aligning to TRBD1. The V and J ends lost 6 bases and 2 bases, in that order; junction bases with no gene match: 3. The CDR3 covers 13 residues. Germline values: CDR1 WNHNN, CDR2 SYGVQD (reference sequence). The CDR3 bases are TGCGCCAGCAGCCCGGGACAGGCCTACGAGCAGTACTTC. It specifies CASSPGQAYEQYF.

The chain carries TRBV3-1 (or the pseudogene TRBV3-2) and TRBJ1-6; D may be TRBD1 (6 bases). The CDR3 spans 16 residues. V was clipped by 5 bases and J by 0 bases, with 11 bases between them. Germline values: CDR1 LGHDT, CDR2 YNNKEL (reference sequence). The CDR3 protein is CASSFTTGSYNSPLHF. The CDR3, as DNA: TGTGCCAGCAGCTTTACGACAGGCTCCTATAATTCACCCCTCCACTTT.

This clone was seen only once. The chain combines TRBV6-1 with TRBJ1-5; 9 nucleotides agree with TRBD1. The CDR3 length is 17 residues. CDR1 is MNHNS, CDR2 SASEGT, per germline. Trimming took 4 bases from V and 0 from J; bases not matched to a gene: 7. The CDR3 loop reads CASSADRGGYSNQPQHF. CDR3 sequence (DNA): TGTGCCAGCAGTGCCGACAGGGGGGGGTATAGCAATCAGCCCCAGCATTTT.

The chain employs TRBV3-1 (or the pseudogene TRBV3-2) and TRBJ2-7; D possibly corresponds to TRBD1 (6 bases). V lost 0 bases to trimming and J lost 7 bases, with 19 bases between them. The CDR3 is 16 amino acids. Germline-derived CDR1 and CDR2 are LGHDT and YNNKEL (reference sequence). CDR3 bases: TGTGCCAGCAGCCAAGATGTGGGGGCTGGGGGCTGGGAGCAGTACTTC. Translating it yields CASSQDVGAGGWEQYF.

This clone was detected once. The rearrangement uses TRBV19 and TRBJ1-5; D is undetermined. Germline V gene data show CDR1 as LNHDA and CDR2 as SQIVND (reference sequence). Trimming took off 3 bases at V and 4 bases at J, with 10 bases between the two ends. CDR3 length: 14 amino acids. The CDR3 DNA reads TGTGCCAGTAGTATGGTGGCGGGGAATCAGCCCCAGCATTTT. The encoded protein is CASSMVAGNQPQHF.

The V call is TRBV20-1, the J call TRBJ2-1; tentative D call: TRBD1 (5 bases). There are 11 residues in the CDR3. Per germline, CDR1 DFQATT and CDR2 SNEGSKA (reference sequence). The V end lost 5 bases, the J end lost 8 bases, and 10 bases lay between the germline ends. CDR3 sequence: CSAGAGYEQFF. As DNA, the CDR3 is TGCAGTGCTGGGGCTGGGTATGAGCAGTTCTTC.

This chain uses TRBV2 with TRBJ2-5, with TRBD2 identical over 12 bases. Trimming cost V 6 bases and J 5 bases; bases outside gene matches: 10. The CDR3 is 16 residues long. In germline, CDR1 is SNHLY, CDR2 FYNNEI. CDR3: CASSGTSGSSGETQYF. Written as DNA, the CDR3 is TGTGCCAGCAGCGGGACTAGCGGGTCCTCGGGGGAGACCCAGTACTTC.

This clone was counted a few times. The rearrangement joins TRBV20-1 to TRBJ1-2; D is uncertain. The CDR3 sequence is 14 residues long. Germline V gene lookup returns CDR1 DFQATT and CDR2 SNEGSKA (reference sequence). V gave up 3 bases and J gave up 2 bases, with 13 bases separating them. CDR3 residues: CSASRPGENYGYTF. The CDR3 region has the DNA TGCAGTGCTAGTAGACCAGGCGAAAACTATGGCTACACCTTC.

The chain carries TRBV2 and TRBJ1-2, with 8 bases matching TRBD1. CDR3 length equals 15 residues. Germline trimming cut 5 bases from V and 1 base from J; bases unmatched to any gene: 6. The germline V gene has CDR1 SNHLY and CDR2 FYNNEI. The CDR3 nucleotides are TGTGCCAGCAGTCTCACAGGGGGATATAACTATGGCTACACCTTC. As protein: CASSLTGGYNYGYTF.

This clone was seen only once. For the CDR3, the DNA is TGTGCCAGCAGCTTGGACAGGGATCAGCCCCAGCATTTT. It encodes CASSLDRDQPQHF. V usage is TRBV5-8 and J usage is TRBJ1-5; tentative D call: TRBD1 (6 bases). The ends were cut back, 0 bases at V and 5 bases at J, with 6 bases in the middle. This CDR3 is 13 amino acids long. Germline values: CDR1 SGHTS, CDR2 YDEGEE.

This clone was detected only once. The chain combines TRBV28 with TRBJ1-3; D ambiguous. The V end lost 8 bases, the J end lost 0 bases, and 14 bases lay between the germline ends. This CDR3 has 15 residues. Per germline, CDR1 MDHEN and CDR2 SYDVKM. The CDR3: CASREGGNSGNTIYF. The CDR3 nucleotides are TGTGCCAGCCGGGAGGGAGGGAACTCTGGAAACACCATATATTTT.

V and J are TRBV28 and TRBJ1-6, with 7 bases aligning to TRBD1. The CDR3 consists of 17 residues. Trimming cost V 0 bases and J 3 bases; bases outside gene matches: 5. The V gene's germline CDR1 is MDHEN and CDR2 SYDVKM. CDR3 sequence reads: CASSLWDRRHYNSPLHF. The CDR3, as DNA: TGTGCCAGCAGTTTATGGGACAGGCGCCACTATAATTCACCCCTCCACTTT.

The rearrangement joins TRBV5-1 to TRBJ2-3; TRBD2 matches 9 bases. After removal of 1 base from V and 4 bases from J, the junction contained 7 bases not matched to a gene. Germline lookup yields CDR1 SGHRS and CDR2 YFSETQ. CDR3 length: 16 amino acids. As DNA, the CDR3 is TGCGCCAGCAGCTTGTTTGGCGGGGGGGCCGCAGATACGCAGTATTTT. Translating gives CASSLFGGGAADTQYF.

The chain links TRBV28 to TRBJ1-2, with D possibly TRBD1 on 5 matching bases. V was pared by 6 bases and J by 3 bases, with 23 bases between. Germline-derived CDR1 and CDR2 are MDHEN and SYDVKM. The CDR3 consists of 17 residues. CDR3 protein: CASSSPGGEEGHYGYTF. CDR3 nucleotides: TGTGCCAGCAGCTCCCCGGGAGGGGAAGAGGGACACTATGGCTACACCTTC.

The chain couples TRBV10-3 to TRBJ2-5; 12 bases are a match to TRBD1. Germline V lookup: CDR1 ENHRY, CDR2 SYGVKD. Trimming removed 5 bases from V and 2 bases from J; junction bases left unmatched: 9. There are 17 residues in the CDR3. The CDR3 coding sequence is TGTGCCATCAGTCGCGGGACAGGGGGCAGGGAACAAGAGACCCAGTACTTC. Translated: CAISRGTGGREQETQYF.

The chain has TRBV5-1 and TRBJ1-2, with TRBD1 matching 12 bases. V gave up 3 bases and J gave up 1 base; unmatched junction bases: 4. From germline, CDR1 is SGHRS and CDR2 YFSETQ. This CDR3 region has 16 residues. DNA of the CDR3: TGCGCCAGCAGCTGGGGACAGGGGGCAGTTAACTATGGCTACACCTTC. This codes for CASSWGQGAVNYGYTF.

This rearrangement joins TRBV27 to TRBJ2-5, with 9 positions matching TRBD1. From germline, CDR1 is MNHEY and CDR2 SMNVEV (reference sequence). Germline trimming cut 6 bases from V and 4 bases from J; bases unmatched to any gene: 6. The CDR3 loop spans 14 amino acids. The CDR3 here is CASRTNRGRETQYF. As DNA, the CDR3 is TGTGCCAGCAGAACCAACAGGGGGCGAGAGACCCAGTACTTC.

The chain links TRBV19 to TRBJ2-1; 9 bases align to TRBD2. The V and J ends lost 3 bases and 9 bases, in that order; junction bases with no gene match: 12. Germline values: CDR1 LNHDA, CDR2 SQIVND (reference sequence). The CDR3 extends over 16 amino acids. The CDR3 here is CASSIVAGVSRGEQFF. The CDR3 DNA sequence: TGTGCCAGTAGTATTGTAGCGGGGGTCTCTCGGGGTGAGCAGTTCTTC.